This T cell receptor (beta chain) comes out of a study of patients and donors after allogeneic stem cell transplantation. TCRdb reanalysed the RT-PCR reads using MiXCR and keeps one entry per CDR3 protein. This sample has some 880,000 distinct CDR3 sequences; about 20% occur once, and the top ten carry around 6%. V gave up 1 base and J gave up 0 bases, with 10 bases separating them. Looked up from germline, CDR1 is MGHRA and CDR2 is YSYEKL. The CDR3 is made up of 15 amino acids. Sequencing used blood, either unsorted or a sorted T cell fraction (not recorded which). The V call is TRBV4-1, the J call TRBJ2-7; D is perhaps TRBD1 or TRBD2 (5 bases each). This receptor was obtained from a human donor who was either an allogeneic HSCT recipient or a stem cell or donor lymphocyte infusion donor (not recorded which). It is not recorded whose cells these are; they may come from a transplant donor. Written as DNA, the CDR3 is TGCGCCAGCAGCCAAGTTCGGGACGGCTCCTACGAGCAGTACTTC. Its translation is CASSQVRDGSYEQYF.